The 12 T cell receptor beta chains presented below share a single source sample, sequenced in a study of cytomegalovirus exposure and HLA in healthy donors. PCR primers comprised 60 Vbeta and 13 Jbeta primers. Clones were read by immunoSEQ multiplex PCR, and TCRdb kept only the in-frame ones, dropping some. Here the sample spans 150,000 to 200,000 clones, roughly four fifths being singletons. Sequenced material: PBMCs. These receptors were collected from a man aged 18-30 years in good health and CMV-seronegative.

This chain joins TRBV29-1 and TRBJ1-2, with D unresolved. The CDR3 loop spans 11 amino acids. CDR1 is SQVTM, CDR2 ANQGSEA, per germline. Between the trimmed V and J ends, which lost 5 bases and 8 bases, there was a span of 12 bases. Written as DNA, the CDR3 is TGCAGCGTTCTCGGGGTGGGCGGCTACACCTTC. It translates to CSVLGVGGYTF. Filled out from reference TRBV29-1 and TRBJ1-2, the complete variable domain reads SAVISQKPSRDICQRGTSLTIQCQVDSQVTMMFWYRQQPGQSLTLIATANQGSEATYESGFVIDKFPISRPNLTFSTLTVSNMSPEDSSIYLCSVLGVGGYTFGSGTRLTVV.

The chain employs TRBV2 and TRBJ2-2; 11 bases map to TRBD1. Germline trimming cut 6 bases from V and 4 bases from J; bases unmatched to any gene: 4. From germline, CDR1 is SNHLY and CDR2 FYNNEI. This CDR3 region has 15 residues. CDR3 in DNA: TGTGCCAGCAGGGACAGGGGGCGCAGCACCGGGGAGCTGTTTTTT. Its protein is CASRDRGRSTGELFF.

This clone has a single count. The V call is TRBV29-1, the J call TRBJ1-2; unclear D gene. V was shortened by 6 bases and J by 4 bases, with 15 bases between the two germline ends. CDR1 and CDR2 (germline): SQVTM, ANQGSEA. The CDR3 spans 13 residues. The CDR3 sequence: CSVPTPSGYGYTF. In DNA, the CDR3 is TGCAGCGTGCCGACCCCGTCGGGCTATGGCTACACCTTC. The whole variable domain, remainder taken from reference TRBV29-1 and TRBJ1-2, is SAVISQKPSRDICQRGTSLTIQCQVDSQVTMMFWYRQQPGQSLTLIATANQGSEATYESGFVIDKFPISRPNLTFSTLTVSNMSPEDSSIYLCSVPTPSGYGYTFGSGTRLTVV.

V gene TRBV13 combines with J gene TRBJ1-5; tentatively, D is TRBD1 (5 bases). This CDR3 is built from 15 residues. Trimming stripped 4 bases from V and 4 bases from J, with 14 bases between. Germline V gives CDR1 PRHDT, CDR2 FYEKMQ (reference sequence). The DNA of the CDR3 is TGTGCCAGCAGCTCCTCGACAGAACTTAATCAGCCCCAGCATTTT. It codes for CASSSSTELNQPQHF.

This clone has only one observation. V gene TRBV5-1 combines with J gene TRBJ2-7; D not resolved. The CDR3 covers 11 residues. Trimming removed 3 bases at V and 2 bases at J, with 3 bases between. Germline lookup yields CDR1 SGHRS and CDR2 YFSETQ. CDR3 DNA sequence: TGCGCCAGCAGCTCAACCTACGAGCAGTACTTC. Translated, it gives CASSSTYEQYF.

The CDR3 DNA follows: TGTGCCAGCAGTGAAGGGGGACTAGCGGGGGGGCCCTACAATGAGCAGTTCTTC. Its protein is CASSEGGLAGGPYNEQFF. V gene TRBV6-1 combines with J gene TRBJ2-1; TRBD2 aligns across 16 bases. The junction had 2 bases not matched to a gene; V was cut back by 1 base and J by 2 bases. Germline CDR1 is MNHNS and CDR2 is SASEGT. This CDR3 is built from 18 residues.

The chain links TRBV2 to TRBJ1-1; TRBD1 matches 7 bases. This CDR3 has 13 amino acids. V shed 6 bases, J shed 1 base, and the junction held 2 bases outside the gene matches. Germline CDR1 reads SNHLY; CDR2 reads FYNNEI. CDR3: CASRRDRNTEAFF. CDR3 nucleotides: TGTGCCAGCAGGAGGGACAGGAACACTGAAGCTTTCTTT.

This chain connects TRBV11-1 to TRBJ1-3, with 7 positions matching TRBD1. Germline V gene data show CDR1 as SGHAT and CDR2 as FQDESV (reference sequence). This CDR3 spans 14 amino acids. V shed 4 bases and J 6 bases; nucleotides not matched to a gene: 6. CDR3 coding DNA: TGTGCCAGCAGCTACGGGACAGCCGAAAACACCATATATTTT. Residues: CASSYGTAENTIYF.

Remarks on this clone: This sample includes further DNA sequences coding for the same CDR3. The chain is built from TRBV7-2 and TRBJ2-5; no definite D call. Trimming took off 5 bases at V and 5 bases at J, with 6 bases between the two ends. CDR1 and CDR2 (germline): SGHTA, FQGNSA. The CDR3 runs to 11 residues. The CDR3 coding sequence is TGTGCCAGCAGCCCGCAGGAGACCCAGTACTTC. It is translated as CASSPQETQYF.

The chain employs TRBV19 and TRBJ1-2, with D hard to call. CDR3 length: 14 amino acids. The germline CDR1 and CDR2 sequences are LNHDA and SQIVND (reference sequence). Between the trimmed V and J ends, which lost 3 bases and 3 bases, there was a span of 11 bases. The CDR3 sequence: CASSIRGGDYGYTF. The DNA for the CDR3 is TGTGCCAGTAGTATCCGAGGAGGAGACTATGGCTACACCTTC.

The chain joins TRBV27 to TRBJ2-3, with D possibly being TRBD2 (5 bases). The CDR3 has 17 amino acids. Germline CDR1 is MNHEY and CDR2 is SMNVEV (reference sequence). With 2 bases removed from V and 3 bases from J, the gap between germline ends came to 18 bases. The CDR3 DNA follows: TGTGCCAGCAGTTTAACCCGAGTCCCGGGAAGGACAGATACGCAGTATTTT. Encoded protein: CASSLTRVPGRTDTQYF.

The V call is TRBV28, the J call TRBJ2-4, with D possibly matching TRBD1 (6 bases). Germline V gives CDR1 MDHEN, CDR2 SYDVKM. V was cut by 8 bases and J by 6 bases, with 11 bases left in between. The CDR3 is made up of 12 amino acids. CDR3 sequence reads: CASSTGTNIQYF. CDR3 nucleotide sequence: TGTGCCAGCTCTACAGGGACAAACATTCAGTACTTC.